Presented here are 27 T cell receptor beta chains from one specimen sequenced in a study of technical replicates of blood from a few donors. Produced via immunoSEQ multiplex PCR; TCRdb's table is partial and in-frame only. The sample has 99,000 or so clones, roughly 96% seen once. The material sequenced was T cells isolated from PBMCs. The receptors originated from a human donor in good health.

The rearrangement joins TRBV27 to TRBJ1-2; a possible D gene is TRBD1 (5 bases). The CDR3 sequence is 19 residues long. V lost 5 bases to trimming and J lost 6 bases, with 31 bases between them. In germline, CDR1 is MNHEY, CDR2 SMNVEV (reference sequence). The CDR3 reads CASSHRQHIDLRLWNGYTF. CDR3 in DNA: TGTGCCAGCAGTCATCGACAGCACATTGATCTGCGACTCTGGAATGGCTACACCTTC.

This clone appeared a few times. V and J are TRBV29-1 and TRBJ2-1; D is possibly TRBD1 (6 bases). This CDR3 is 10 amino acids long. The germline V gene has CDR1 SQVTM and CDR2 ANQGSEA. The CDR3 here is CAGDINEQFF. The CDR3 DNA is TGCGCCGGGGACATCAATGAGCAGTTCTTC.

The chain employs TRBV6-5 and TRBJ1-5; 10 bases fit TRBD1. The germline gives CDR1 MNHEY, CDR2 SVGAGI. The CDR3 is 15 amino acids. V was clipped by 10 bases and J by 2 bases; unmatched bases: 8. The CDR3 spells CATRGGTGGNQPQHF. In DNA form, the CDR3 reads TGTGCCACCCGGGGGGGGACAGGGGGCAATCAGCCCCAGCATTTT.

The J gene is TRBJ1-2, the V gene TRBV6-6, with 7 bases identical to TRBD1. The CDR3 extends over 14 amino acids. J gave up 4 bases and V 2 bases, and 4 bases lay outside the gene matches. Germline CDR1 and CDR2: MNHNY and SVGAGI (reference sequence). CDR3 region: CASSYEGAPYGYTF. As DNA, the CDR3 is TGTGCCAGCAGTTACGAGGGGGCCCCCTATGGCTACACCTTC.

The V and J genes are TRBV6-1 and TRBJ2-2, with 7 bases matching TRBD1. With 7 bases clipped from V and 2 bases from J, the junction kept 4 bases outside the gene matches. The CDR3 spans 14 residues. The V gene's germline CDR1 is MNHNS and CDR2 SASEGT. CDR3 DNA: TGTGCCAGCAAGTCAGGGGGTAACACCGGGGAGCTGTTTTTT. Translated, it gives CASKSGGNTGELFF.

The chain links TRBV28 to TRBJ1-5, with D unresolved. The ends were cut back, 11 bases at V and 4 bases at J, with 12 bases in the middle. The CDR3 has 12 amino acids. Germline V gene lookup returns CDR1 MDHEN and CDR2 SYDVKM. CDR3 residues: CAVATQNQPQHF. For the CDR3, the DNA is TGTGCCGTCGCCACTCAAAATCAGCCCCAGCATTTT. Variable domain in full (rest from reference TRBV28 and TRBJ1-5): DVKVTQSSRYLVKRTGEKVFLECVQDMDHENMFWYRQDPGLGLRLIYFSYDVKMKEKGDIPEGYSVSREKKERFSLILESASTNQTSMYLCAVATQNQPQHFGDGTRLSIL.

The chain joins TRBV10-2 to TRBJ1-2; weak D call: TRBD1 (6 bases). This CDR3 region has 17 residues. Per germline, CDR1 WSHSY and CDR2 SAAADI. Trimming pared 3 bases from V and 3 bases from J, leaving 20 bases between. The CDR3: CASSDVFTGIGDYGYTF. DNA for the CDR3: TGCGCCAGCAGTGATGTCTTCACAGGGATCGGCGACTATGGCTACACCTTC.

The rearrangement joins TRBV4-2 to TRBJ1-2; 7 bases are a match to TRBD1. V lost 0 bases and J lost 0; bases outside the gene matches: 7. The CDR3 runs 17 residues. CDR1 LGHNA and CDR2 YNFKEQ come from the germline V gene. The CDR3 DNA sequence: TGTGCCAGCAGCCAAGAATTCCCGGGACAGCCTAACTATGGCTACACCTTC. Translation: CASSQEFPGQPNYGYTF.

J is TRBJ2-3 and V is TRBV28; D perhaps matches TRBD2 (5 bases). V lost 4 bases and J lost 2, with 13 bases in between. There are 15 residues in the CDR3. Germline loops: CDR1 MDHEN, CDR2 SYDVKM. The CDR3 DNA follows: TGTGCCAGCAGTTCTATGGGAGCACTCACAGATACGCAGTATTTT. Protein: CASSSMGALTDTQYF.

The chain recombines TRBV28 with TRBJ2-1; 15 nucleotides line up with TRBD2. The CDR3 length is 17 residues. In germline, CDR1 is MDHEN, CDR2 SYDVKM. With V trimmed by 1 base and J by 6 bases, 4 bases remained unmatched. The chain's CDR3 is CASSLSGLAGGGNEQFF. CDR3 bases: TGTGCCAGCAGTTTATCCGGACTAGCGGGAGGGGGCAATGAGCAGTTCTTC.

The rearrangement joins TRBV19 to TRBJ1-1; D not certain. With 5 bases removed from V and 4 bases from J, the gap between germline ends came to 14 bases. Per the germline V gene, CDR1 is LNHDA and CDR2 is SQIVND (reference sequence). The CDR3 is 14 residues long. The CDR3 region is CASSLRPQRTEAFF. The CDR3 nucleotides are TGTGCCAGTAGTCTCCGCCCCCAGCGCACTGAAGCTTTCTTT.

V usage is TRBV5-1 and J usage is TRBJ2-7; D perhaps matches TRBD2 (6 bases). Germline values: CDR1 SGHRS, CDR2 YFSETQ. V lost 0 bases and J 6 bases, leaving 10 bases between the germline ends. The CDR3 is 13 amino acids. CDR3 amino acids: CASSLAWRGEQYF. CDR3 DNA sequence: TGCGCCAGCAGCTTGGCCTGGAGGGGCGAGCAGTACTTC.

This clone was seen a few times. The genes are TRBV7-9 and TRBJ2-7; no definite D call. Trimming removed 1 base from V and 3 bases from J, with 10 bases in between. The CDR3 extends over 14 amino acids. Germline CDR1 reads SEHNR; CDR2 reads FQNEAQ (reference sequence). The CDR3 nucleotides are TGTGCCAGCAGCTTAGGGAGTTCCCTCTACGAGCAGTACTTC. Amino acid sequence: CASSLGSSLYEQYF.

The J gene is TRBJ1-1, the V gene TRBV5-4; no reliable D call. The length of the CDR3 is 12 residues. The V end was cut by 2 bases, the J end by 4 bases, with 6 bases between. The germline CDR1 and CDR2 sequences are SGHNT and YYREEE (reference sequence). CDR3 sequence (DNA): TGTGCCAGCAGCTTTGATAGCACTGAAGCTTTCTTT. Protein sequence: CASSFDSTEAFF.

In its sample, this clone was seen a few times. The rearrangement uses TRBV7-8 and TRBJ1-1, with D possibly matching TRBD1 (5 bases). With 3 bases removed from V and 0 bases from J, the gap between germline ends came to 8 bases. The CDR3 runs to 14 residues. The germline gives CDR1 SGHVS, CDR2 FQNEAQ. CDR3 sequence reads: CASSFWGLNTEAFF. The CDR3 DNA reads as TGTGCCAGCAGCTTCTGGGGCTTGAACACTGAAGCTTTCTTT.

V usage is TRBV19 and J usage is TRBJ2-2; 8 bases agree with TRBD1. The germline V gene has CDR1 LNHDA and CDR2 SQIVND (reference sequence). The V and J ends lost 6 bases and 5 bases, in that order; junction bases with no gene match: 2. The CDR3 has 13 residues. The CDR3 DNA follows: TGTGCCAGTAGGCAGGGGGCTACCGGGGAGCTGTTTTTT. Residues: CASRQGATGELFF.

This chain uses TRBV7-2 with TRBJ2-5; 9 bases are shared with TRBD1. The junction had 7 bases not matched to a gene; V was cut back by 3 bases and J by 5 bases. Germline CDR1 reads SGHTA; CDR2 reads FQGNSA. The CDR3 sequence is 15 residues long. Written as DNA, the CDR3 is TGTGCCAGCAGCTTCCGGGACAGGGCTCAGGAGACCCAGTACTTC. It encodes CASSFRDRAQETQYF.

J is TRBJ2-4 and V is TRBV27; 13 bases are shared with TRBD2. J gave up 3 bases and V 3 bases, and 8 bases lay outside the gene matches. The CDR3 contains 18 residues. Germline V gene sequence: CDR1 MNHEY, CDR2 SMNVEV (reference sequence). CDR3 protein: CASSFRTSGSGVKNIQYF. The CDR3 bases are TGTGCCAGCAGTTTCCGGACTAGCGGGAGCGGGGTCAAAAACATTCAGTACTTC.

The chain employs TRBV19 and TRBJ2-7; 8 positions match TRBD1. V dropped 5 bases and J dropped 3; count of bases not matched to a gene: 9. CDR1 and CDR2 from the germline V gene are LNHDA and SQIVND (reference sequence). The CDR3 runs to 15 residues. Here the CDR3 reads CASSSNRDRFYEQYF. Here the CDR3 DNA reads TGTGCCAGTAGTTCGAACCGGGACAGGTTCTACGAGCAGTACTTC. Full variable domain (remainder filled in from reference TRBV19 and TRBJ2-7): DGGITQSPKYLFRKEGQNVTLSCEQNLNHDAMYWYRQDPGQGLRLIYYSQIVNDFQKGDIAEGYSVSREKKESFPLTVTSAQKNPTAFYLCASSSNRDRFYEQYFGPGTRLTVT.

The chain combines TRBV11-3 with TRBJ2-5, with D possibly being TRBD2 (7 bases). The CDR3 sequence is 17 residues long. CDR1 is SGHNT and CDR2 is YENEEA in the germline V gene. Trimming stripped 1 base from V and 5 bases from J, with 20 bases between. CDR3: CASSLGTAGRAGETQYF. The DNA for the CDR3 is TGTGCCAGCAGCTTAGGGACAGCTGGGAGGGCCGGTGAGACCCAGTACTTC.

The CDR3 nucleotides are TGCGCCAGCAGTCGTGGACAGGGCGGTGAGCAGTTCTTC. Translation gives CASSRGQGGEQFF. The chain recombines TRBV5-1 with TRBJ2-1, with TRBD1 identical over 8 bases. CDR3 length: 13 amino acids. After removal of 5 bases from V and 9 bases from J, the junction contained 7 bases not matched to a gene. CDR1 and CDR2 from the germline V gene are SGHRS and YFSETQ.

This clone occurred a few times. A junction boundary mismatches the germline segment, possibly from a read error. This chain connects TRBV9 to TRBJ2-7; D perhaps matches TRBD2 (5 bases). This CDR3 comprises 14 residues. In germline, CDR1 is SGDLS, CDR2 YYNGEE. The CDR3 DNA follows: TGTGCCAGCAGCGTAGAGGCGGGCCTTGCGGTGATTCATTTC. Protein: CASSVEAGLAVIHF.

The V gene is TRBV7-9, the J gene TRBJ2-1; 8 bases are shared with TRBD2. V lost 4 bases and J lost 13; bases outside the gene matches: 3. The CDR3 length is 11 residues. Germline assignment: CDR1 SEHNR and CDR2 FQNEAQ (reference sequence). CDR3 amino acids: CASSSGGSQFF. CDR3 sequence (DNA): TGTGCCAGCAGCTCGGGGGGGTCACAGTTCTTC.

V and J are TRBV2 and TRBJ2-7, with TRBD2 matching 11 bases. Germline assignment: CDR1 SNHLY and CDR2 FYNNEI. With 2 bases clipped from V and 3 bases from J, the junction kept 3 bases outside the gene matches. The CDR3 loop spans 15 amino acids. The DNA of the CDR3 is TGTGCCAGCAGTGAAACTAGCGGGAGTATCTACGAGCAGTACTTC. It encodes CASSETSGSIYEQYF.

CDR3 loop: CASSVQGMPDANQYF. As DNA, the CDR3 is TGTGCCAGCAGCGTGCAGGGGATGCCCGACGCGAATCAGTACTTC. The V gene is TRBV7-9, the J gene TRBJ2-5, with a weak D call TRBD1 (6 bases). The CDR3 has 15 residues. The germline V gene has CDR1 SEHNR and CDR2 FQNEAQ (reference sequence). V gave up 5 bases and J gave up 11 bases, with 24 bases separating them.

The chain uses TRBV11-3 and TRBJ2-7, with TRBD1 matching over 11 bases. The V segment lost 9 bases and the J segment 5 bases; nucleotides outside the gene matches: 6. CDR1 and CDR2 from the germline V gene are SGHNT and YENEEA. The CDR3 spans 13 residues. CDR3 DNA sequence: TGTGCCAGTCGGACAGGGGGCGGCCACGAGCAGTACTTC. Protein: CASRTGGGHEQYF.

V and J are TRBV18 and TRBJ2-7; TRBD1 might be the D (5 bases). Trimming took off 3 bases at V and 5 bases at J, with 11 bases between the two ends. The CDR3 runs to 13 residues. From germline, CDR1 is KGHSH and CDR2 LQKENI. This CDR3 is CASSPVREDEQYF. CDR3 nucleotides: TGTGCCAGCTCACCGGTCAGGGAAGACGAGCAGTACTTC.